This TCR beta chain is from a study of T cell changes during pregnancy in multiple sclerosis. Here immunoSEQ multiplex PCR was the method, and the copy in TCRdb shows in-frame clones only, minus some. The data show around 59,000 clones, roughly nine tenths seen once. Trimming pared 0 bases from V and 4 bases from J, leaving 10 bases between. This CDR3 comprises 14 residues. Germline V gene lookup returns CDR1 GTSNPN and CDR2 SVGIG (reference sequence). The sample holds a few counts of this clone. The specimen was CD4+ T cells from peripheral blood mononuclear cells, collected in the first trimester of pregnancy. V gene TRBV30 combines with J gene TRBJ1-3; TRBD1 might be the D (5 bases). The source is a female donor with multiple sclerosis, enrolled in a pregnancy study. The DNA for the CDR3 is TGTGCCTGGAGTGTATGGGGGGTAGGAAACACCATATATTTT. Encoded protein: CAWSVWGVGNTIYF.